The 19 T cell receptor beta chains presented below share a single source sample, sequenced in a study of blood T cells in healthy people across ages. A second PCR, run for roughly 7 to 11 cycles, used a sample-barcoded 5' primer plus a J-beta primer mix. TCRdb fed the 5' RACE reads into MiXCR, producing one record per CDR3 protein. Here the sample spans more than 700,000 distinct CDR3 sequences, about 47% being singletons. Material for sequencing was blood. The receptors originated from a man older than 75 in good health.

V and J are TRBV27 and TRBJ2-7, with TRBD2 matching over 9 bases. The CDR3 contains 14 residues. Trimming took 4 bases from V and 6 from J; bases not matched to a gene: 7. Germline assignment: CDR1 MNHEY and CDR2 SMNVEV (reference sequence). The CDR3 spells CASSWGSGSREQYF. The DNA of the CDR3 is TGTGCCAGCAGTTGGGGTAGCGGGAGTCGCGAGCAGTACTTC.

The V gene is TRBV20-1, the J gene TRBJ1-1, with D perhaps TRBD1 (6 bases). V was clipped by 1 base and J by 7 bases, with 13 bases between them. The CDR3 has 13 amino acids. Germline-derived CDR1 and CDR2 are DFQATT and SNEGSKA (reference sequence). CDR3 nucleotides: TGCAGTGCTAGAGGGTACGGGACATATGAAGCTTTCTTT. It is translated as CSARGYGTYEAFF.

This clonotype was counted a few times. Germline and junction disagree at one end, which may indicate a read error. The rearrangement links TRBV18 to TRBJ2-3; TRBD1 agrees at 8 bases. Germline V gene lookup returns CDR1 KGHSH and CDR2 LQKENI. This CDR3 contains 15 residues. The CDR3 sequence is CASSPPGQEPDTQYF. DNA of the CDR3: TGTGCCAGCTCCCCACCGGGACAGGAGCCAGATACGCAGTATTTT.

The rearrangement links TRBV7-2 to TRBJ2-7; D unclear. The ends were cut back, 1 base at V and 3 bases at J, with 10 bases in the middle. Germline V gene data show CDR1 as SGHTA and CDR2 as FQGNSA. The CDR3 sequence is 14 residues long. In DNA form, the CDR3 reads TGTGCCAGCAGCTTAGACGGCGTCGGCTACGAGCAGTACTTC. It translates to CASSLDGVGYEQYF.

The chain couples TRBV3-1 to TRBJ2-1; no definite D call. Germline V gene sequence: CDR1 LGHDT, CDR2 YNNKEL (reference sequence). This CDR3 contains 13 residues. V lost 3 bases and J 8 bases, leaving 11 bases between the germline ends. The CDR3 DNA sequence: TGTGCCAGCAGCCAGTTTAGTGGGGATGAGCAGTTCTTC. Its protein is CASSQFSGDEQFF.

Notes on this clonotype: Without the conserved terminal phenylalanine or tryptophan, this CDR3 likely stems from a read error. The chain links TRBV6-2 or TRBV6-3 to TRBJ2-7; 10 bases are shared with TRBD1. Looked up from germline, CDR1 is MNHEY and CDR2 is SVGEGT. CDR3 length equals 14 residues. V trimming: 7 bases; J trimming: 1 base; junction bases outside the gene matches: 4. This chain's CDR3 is CASTEDRGSYEQYI. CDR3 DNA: TGTGCCAGCACCGAGGACAGGGGGTCCTACGAGCAGTACATC.

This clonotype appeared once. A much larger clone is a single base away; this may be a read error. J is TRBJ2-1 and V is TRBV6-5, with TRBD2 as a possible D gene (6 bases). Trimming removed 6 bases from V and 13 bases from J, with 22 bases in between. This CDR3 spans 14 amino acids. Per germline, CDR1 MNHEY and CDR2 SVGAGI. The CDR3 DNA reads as TGTGCCAGCAGGCGGGACTCGGGGCGGTGGACCCAGTTCTTC. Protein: CASRRDSGRWTQFF.

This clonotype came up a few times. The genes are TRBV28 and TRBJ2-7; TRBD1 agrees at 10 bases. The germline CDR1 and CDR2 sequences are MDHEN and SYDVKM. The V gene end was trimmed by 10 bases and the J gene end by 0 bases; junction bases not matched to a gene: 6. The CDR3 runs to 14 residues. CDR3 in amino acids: CATLRDRGSYEQYF. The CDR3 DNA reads TGTGCCACCCTCCGGGACAGGGGCTCCTACGAGCAGTACTTC. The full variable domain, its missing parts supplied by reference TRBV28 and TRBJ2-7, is DVKVTQSSRYLVKRTGEKVFLECVQDMDHENMFWYRQDPGLGLRLIYFSYDVKMKEKGDIPEGYSVSREKKERFSLILESASTNQTSMYLCATLRDRGSYEQYFGPGTRLTVT.

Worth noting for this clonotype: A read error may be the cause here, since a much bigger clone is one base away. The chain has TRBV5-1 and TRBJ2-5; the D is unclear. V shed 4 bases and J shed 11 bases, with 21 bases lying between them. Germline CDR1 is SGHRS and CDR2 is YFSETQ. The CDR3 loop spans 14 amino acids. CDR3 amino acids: CASSQPGDGNEQYF. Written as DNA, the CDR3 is TGCGCCAGCAGCCAACCCGGAGATGGGAATGAGCAGTACTTC.

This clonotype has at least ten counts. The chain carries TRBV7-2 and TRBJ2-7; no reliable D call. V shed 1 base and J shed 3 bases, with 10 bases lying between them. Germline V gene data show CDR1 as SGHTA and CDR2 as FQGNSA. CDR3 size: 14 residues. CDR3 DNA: TGTGCCAGCAGCTTAGACAACAGTCGCTACGAGCAGTACTTC. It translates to CASSLDNSRYEQYF.

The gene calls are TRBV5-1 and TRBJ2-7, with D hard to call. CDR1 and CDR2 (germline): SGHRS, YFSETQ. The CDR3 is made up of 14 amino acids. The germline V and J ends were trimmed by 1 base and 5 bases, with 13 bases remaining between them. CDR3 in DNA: TGCGCCAGCAGCTTGTTTCAGGCGGCGGACGAGCAGTACTTC. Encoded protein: CASSLFQAADEQYF. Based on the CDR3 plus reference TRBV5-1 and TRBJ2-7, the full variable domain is KAGVTQTPRYLIKTRGQQVTLSCSPISGHRSVSWYQQTPGQGLQFLFEYFSETQRNKGNFPGRFSGRQFSNSRSEMNVSTLELGDSALYLCASSLFQAADEQYFGPGTRLTVT.

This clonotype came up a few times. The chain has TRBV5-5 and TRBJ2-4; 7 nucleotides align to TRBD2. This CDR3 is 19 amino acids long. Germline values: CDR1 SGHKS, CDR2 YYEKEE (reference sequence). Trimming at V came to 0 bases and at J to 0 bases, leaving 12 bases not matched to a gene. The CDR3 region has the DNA TGTGCCAGCAGCTTGGTAGCAGGCCGGGACTACTTAGCCAAAAACATTCAGTACTTC. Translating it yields CASSLVAGRDYLAKNIQYF.

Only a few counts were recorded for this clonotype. The CDR3 loop reads CASSSLYRASDTQYF. CDR3 in DNA: TGTGCCAGCAGCTCGCTTTACAGGGCCTCAGATACGCAGTATTTT. The chain carries TRBV5-6 and TRBJ2-3; possibly TRBD1 for D (6 bases). The length of the CDR3 is 15 residues. The germline V and J ends were trimmed by 3 bases and 4 bases, with 15 bases remaining between them. In germline, CDR1 is SGHDT, CDR2 YYEEEE.

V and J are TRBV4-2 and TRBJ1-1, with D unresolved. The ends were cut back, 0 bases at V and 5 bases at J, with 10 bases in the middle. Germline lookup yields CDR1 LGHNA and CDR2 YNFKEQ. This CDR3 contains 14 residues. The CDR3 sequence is CASSQDGVGTEAFF. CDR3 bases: TGTGCCAGCAGCCAAGATGGAGTGGGAACTGAAGCTTTCTTT.

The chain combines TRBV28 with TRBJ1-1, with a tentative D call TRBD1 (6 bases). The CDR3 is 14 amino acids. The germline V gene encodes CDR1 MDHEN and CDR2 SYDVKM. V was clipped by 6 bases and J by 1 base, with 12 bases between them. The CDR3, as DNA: TGTGCCAGCAGCGGGGTAGGGGGGAACACTGAAGCTTTCTTT. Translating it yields CASSGVGGNTEAFF.

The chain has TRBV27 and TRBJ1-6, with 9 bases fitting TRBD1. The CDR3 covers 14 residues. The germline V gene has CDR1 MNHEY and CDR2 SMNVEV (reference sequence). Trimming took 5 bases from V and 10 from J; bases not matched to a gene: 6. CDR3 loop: CASSQQGAQSPLHF. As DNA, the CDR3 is TGTGCCAGCAGTCAACAGGGGGCGCAATCACCCCTCCACTTT.

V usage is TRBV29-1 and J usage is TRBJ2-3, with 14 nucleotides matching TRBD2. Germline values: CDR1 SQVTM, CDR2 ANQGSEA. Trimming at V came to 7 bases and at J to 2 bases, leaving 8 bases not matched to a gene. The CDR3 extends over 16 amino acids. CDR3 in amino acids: CSAGLAGGGITDTQYF. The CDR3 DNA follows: TGCAGCGCTGGACTAGCGGGAGGCGGAATCACAGATACGCAGTATTTT.

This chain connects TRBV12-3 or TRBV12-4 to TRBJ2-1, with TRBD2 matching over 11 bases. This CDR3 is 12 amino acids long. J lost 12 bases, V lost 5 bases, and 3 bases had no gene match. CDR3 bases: TGTGCCAGCAGTCCCGGACTAGCGGGGCAGTTCTTC. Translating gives CASSPGLAGQFF.

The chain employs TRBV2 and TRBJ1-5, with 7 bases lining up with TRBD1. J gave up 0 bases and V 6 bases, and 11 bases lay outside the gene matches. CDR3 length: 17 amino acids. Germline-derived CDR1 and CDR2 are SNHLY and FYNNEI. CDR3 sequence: CASRRDSPSVSNQPQHF. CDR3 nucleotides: TGTGCCAGCAGGAGGGACAGTCCGAGCGTTAGCAATCAGCCCCAGCATTTT.